Shown below are 30 T cell receptor beta chains from a single sample sequenced in a study of T cell changes during pregnancy in multiple sclerosis (dated by TCRdb to about 2019). Libraries came from the immunoSEQ multiplex PCR assay. TCRdb's version of the immuneACCESS table is confined to in-frame rearrangements and falls short of the full clone set. An unresolved V gene accounts for under half of the shortfall where checked; the remainder is of unknown origin. Across this sample there are tens of thousands of clones, with just under 95% seen only once. The ten largest clones capture 1.4% of the sample. The sequenced sample was peripheral blood, obtained in the third trimester of pregnancy. The source of these receptors is a female donor in good health, enrolled as a control in a pregnancy study.

The chain recombines TRBV11-2 with TRBJ2-7; TRBD2 aligns across 10 bases. The CDR3 runs to 15 residues. J gave up 6 bases and V 5 bases, and 10 bases lay outside the gene matches. Germline-derived CDR1 and CDR2 are SGHAT and FQNNGV. DNA for the CDR3: TGTGCCAGCAGCACCATAGCGGGAGGAAGGACCGAGCAGTACTTC. Translating it yields CASSTIAGGRTEQYF. The full variable domain, its missing parts supplied by reference TRBV11-2 and TRBJ2-7, is EAGVAQSPRYKIIEKRQSVAFWCNPISGHATLYWYQQILGQGPKLLIQFQNNGVVDDSQLPKDRFSAERLKGVDSTLKIQPAKLEDSAVYLCASSTIAGGRTEQYFGPGTRLTVT.

This sequence joins TRBV7-9 and TRBJ2-1; TRBD2 aligns across 9 bases. This CDR3 comprises 16 residues. CDR1 SEHNR and CDR2 FQNEAQ come from the germline V gene (reference sequence). The trim removed 5 bases at V and 0 bases at J, leaving 5 bases unmatched. CDR3 residues: CASSPLGLASYNEQFF. Written as DNA, the CDR3 is TGTGCCAGCAGCCCACTGGGACTAGCCTCCTACAATGAGCAGTTCTTC.

This clone was seen ten or more times. The conserved phenylalanine or tryptophan is not found at the CDR3 terminus, so this likely reflects a read error. The DNA is omitted, as the CDR3 cannot be located on it reliably, and the CDR3 follows TCRdb's listing. The genes are TRBV2 and TRBJ1-2; the listed D gene, TRBD1, was not tested against the DNA. The V gene's germline CDR1 is SNHLY and CDR2 FYNNEI. The CDR3 has 9 residues if both end residues are counted. CDR3 residues: CASSSTGNT.

This clone was detected only once. This rearrangement joins TRBV5-6 to TRBJ1-5, with D maybe TRBD1 (5 bases). V was cut by 4 bases and J by 3 bases, with 17 bases left in between. Germline V gene data show CDR1 as SGHDT and CDR2 as YYEEEE. The CDR3 length is 16 residues. The CDR3 loop reads CASSRGTGRNNQPQHF. CDR3 bases: TGTGCCAGCAGCCGGGGGACGGGCAGGAACAATCAGCCCCAGCATTTT.

The chain joins TRBV6-5 to TRBJ1-3; D unclear. The V gene lost 11 bases and the J gene lost 0 bases, with 5 bases spanning the gap. This CDR3 is 11 amino acids long. CDR1 is MNHEY, CDR2 SVGAGI, per germline. CDR3: CASRSGNTIYF. Written as DNA, the CDR3 is TGTGCCTCCCGCTCTGGAAACACCATATATTTT.

This rearrangement joins TRBV21-1 to TRBJ2-1; the table's D call, TRBD2, has no DNA check behind it. TRBV21-1 is recorded as a pseudogene. The CDR3 spans 14 residues. This chain's CDR3 is CASSNPRRRNEQFF. DNA of the CDR3: TGTGCCAGCAGCAACCCCCGTAGGAGGAATGAGCAGTTCTTC.

The gene calls are TRBV5-4 and TRBJ1-4; maybe TRBD1 (5 bases). Germline V gives CDR1 SGHNT, CDR2 YYREEE (reference sequence). This CDR3 spans 16 amino acids. With 4 bases removed from V and 8 bases from J, the gap between germline ends came to 21 bases. The CDR3 loop is CASSPDGAPGREKLFF. CDR3 in DNA: TGTGCCAGCAGCCCGGACGGGGCGCCGGGGAGGGAAAAACTGTTTTTT.

V gene TRBV5-4 combines with J gene TRBJ2-7; 8 bases agree with TRBD2. Germline V lookup: CDR1 SGHNT, CDR2 YYREEE (reference sequence). The CDR3 has 15 amino acids. Trimming at V came to 3 bases and at J to 2 bases, leaving 7 bases not matched to a gene. The CDR3 nucleotides read TGTGCCAGCAGCTCGGGAGGGGACGCTGCCTACGAGCAGTACTTC. This translates into CASSSGGDAAYEQYF.

The chain is built from TRBV13 and TRBJ2-7; tentatively, D is TRBD2 (6 bases). The CDR3 spans 13 residues. Germline V gives CDR1 PRHDT, CDR2 FYEKMQ (reference sequence). V lost 3 bases and J lost 1, with 7 bases in between. The CDR3 region is CASSLGGSYEQYF. The CDR3 DNA follows: TGTGCCAGCAGCTTGGGGGGTTCCTACGAGCAGTACTTC.

This sequence joins TRBV27 and TRBJ2-1; D gene uncertain. This CDR3 has 14 amino acids. V gave up 6 bases and J gave up 5 bases, with 14 bases separating them. In germline, CDR1 is MNHEY, CDR2 SMNVEV (reference sequence). The CDR3 here is CASRIGGPNNEQFF. CDR3 DNA: TGTGCCAGCAGAATTGGCGGCCCGAACAATGAGCAGTTCTTC.

The chain has TRBV27 and TRBJ1-1; 7 bases match TRBD1. The CDR3 runs to 13 residues. After removal of 4 bases from V and 5 bases from J, the junction contained 4 bases not matched to a gene. The germline V gene encodes CDR1 MNHEY and CDR2 SMNVEV (reference sequence). The CDR3 DNA reads TGTGCCAGCAGTTCCCCGGGACAGACTGAAGCTTTCTTT. It codes for CASSSPGQTEAFF.

The chain combines TRBV27 with TRBJ1-5; a weak D match, TRBD1 (5 bases). Trimming stripped 6 bases from V and 1 base from J, with 10 bases between. Germline CDR1 reads MNHEY; CDR2 reads SMNVEV (reference sequence). The CDR3 has 14 amino acids. CDR3: CASRNDRSNQPQHF. DNA for the CDR3: TGTGCCAGCAGAAACGACAGAAGCAATCAGCCCCAGCATTTT.

Notes on this clone: The germline gene is not matched at one end of the junction; a read error may be the cause. The rearrangement uses TRBV7-7 and TRBJ2-7, with a possible D match to TRBD2 (5 bases). This CDR3 region has 14 residues. Germline loops: CDR1 SSHAT, CDR2 FNYEAQ (reference sequence). CDR3 loop: CASSAGLEADEQYF. CDR3 DNA sequence: TGTGCTAGCAGCGCAGGCCTGGAGGCGGACGAGCAGTACTTC.

This chain connects TRBV19 to TRBJ2-7; a weak D match, TRBD1 (6 bases). This CDR3 contains 14 residues. The germline gives CDR1 LNHDA, CDR2 SQIVND (reference sequence). Trimming left V 5 bases short and J 2 bases short, with 13 bases between. In nucleotides, the CDR3 is TGTGCCAGTAGTCCACCGGGACAACCCTACGAGCAGTACTTC. Translating gives CASSPPGQPYEQYF.

The genes are TRBV4-1 and TRBJ2-3, with 14 bases lining up with TRBD2. Trimming took 7 bases from V and 6 from J; bases not matched to a gene: 9. Germline assignment: CDR1 MGHRA and CDR2 YSYEKL. This CDR3 region has 16 residues. CDR3 sequence (DNA): TGCGCCAGCACCTCTGGGACTAGCGGGAGATCGGATACGCAGTATTTT. It codes for CASTSGTSGRSDTQYF.

The CDR3 loop reads CSGEQGAEQYF. In nucleotides, the CDR3 is TGCAGCGGTGAGCAGGGGGCCGAGCAGTACTTC. The chain uses TRBV29-1 and TRBJ2-7, with TRBD1 identical over 8 bases. CDR3 length: 11 amino acids. The trim removed 7 bases at V and 6 bases at J, leaving 5 bases unmatched. Germline V gene sequence: CDR1 SQVTM, CDR2 ANQGSEA.

The chain employs TRBV11-2 and TRBJ1-1, with 8 bases lining up with TRBD1. This CDR3 has 13 residues. CDR1 is SGHAT and CDR2 is FQNNGV in the germline V gene. The V and J ends lost 8 bases and 5 bases, in that order; junction bases with no gene match: 7. The CDR3: CASSGDRRTEAFF. DNA of the CDR3: TGTGCCAGCTCCGGGGACAGGCGGACTGAAGCTTTCTTT. The full variable domain, completed using reference TRBV11-2 and TRBJ1-1, is EAGVAQSPRYKIIEKRQSVAFWCNPISGHATLYWYQQILGQGPKLLIQFQNNGVVDDSQLPKDRFSAERLKGVDSTLKIQPAKLEDSAVYLCASSGDRRTEAFFGQGTRLTVV.

This chain connects TRBV7-2 to TRBJ2-5; the match to TRBD2 covers 9 bases. This CDR3 contains 15 residues. V shed 5 bases, J shed 4 bases, and the junction held 8 bases outside the gene matches. Germline loops: CDR1 SGHTA, CDR2 FQGNSA. The CDR3 reads CASSNSGSIGETQYF. The CDR3 bases are TGTGCCAGCAGCAATAGCGGGAGTATTGGAGAGACCCAGTACTTC.

The chain recombines TRBV28 with TRBJ2-7; D remains unclear. Germline V lookup: CDR1 MDHEN, CDR2 SYDVKM. Trimming pared 3 bases from V and 7 bases from J, leaving 16 bases between. This CDR3 region has 14 residues. The CDR3 spells CASSFRLVTSEQYF. CDR3 nucleotides: TGTGCCAGCAGTTTTCGTCTGGTAACGAGTGAGCAGTACTTC.

The V and J genes are TRBV10-3 and TRBJ1-5, with 10 bases lining up with TRBD1. J gave up 4 bases and V 11 bases, and 11 bases lay outside the gene matches. This CDR3 has 15 residues. Germline V gene lookup returns CDR1 ENHRY and CDR2 SYGVKD. CDR3 DNA sequence: TGTGCCTCCCGGGCCGGGACAGGGGATAATCAGCCCCAGCATTTT. It encodes CASRAGTGDNQPQHF.

The chain recombines TRBV7-2 with TRBJ2-4; 9 bases map to TRBD1. CDR3 length equals 14 residues. Germline values: CDR1 SGHTA, CDR2 FQGNSA. V dropped 5 bases and J dropped 4; count of bases not matched to a gene: 3. The CDR3 nucleotides read TGTGCCAGCAGCAAGGACAGGGGTAAAAACATTCAGTACTTC. This encodes CASSKDRGKNIQYF.

This clone was recorded many times. This chain joins TRBV5-5 and TRBJ2-7, with a tentative D call TRBD2 (6 bases). The V gene's germline CDR1 is SGHKS and CDR2 YYEKEE (reference sequence). With 4 bases removed from V and 2 bases from J, the gap between germline ends came to 16 bases. This CDR3 contains 15 residues. Here the CDR3 DNA reads TGTGCCAGCAGCCTCACCGCGGGAACAACCTACGAGCAGTACTTC. This encodes CASSLTAGTTYEQYF.

V gene TRBV5-1 combines with J gene TRBJ2-3, with D possibly TRBD2 on 7 matching bases. V was cut by 0 bases and J by 0 bases, with 11 bases left in between. The CDR3 sequence is 16 residues long. Germline V gene lookup returns CDR1 SGHRS and CDR2 YFSETQ. The CDR3, as DNA: TGCGCCAGCAGCTTGGCCGGGGGGCCAAGCACAGATACGCAGTATTTT. It translates to CASSLAGGPSTDTQYF.

J is TRBJ2-4 and V is TRBV29-1, with TRBD1 matching over 7 bases. V trimming: 6 bases; J trimming: 9 bases; junction bases outside the gene matches: 14. The CDR3 spans 14 residues. CDR1 and CDR2 from the germline V gene are SQVTM and ANQGSEA. The CDR3, as DNA: TGCAGCGTCGCTGAGACAGGGTGGGGAACCATTCAGTACTTC. Its protein is CSVAETGWGTIQYF.

This clone was detected a few times. This chain uses TRBV7-9 with TRBJ1-1, with 7 bases lining up with TRBD1. The CDR3 is 12 amino acids. Germline-derived CDR1 and CDR2 are SEHNR and FQNEAQ (reference sequence). Trimming cost V 8 bases and J 1 base; bases outside gene matches: 1. The CDR3 DNA reads as TGTGCCAGCCGACAGGGGAACACTGAAGCTTTCTTT. Its protein is CASRQGNTEAFF.

The chain couples TRBV2 to TRBJ1-3; D remains unclear. From germline, CDR1 is SNHLY and CDR2 FYNNEI. The ends were cut back, 7 bases at V and 0 bases at J, with 13 bases in the middle. This CDR3 region has 15 residues. In nucleotides, the CDR3 is TGTGCCAGCACCCCTTTTAGTATCTCTGGAAACACCATATATTTT. It translates to CASTPFSISGNTIYF.

In this sample, this clone turned up once. The chain carries TRBV29-1 and TRBJ2-3; D might be TRBD2 (5 bases). V lost 2 bases, J lost 2 bases, and 17 bases lay in between. Germline assignment: CDR1 SQVTM and CDR2 ANQGSEA. CDR3 size: 16 residues. The CDR3 here is CSVETRMSWATDTQYF. DNA of the CDR3: TGCAGCGTTGAAACTAGAATGAGCTGGGCCACAGATACGCAGTATTTT.

The rearrangement links TRBV7-9 to TRBJ2-7, with 10 bases lining up with TRBD2. Trimming took 5 bases from V and 5 from J; bases not matched to a gene: 6. There are 14 residues in the CDR3. CDR1 and CDR2 from the germline V gene are SEHNR and FQNEAQ (reference sequence). CDR3 sequence reads: CASSHTSGTHEQYF. DNA for the CDR3: TGTGCCAGCAGCCACACTAGCGGGACCCACGAGCAGTACTTC.

The chain uses TRBV2 and TRBJ1-5; TRBD1 might be the D (6 bases). V lost 1 base, J lost 1 base, and 11 bases lay in between. CDR3 length: 16 residues. Germline loops: CDR1 SNHLY, CDR2 FYNNEI. The CDR3 loop reads CASSEEGGISNQPQHF. The CDR3 DNA sequence: TGTGCCAGCAGTGAAGAAGGGGGTATCAGCAATCAGCCCCAGCATTTT. Variable domain in full (rest from reference TRBV2 and TRBJ1-5): EPEVTQTPSHQVTQMGQEVILRCVPISNHLYFYWYRQILGQKVEFLVSFYNNEISEKSEIFDDQFSVERPDGSNFTLKIRSTKLEDSAMYFCASSEEGGISNQPQHFGDGTRLSIL.

The genes are TRBV18 and TRBJ2-7, with TRBD1 matching over 7 bases. Germline V gene lookup returns CDR1 KGHSH and CDR2 LQKENI. V was pared by 2 bases and J by 7 bases, with 5 bases of the junction left unmatched. This CDR3 spans 13 amino acids. The chain's CDR3 is CASSPDRAGEQYF. CDR3 DNA sequence: TGTGCCAGCTCACCAGACAGGGCTGGAGAGCAGTACTTC.